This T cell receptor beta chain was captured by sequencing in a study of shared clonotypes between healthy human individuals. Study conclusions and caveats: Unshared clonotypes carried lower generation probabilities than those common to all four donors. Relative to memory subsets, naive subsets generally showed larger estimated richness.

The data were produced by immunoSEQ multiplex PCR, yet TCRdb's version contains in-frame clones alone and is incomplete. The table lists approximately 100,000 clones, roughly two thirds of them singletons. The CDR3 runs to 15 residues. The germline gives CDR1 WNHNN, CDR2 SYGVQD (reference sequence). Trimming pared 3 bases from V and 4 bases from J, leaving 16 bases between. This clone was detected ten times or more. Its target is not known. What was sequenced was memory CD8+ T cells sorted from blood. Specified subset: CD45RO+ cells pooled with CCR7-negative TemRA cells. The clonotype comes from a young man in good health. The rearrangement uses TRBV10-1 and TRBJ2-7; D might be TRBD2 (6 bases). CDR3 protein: CASSETTRDGYEQYF. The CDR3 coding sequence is TGCGCCAGCAGTGAAACGACTAGAGATGGGTACGAGCAGTACTTC.